These T cell receptor beta chains were read from a single sample in a study of blood T cell repertoires in COVID-19. Data came from immunoSEQ multiplex PCR; TCRdb stores just in-frame clones and leaves some out. The profile shows some 390,000 clones, 80% to 90% of them singletons. The sample consisted of PBMCs or T cells enriched from blood (not recorded which). Receptors originate from a man aged 25 to 40 who had recovered from COVID-19. CDR3s include the opening cysteine and the closing phenylalanine or tryptophan. The order of the fields is J gene, D gene, clone size, V gene, CDR3 protein, CDR3 DNA. The D gene is left open where the match is weak. The size of a clone is reported for some rows only, either as once, few or many, or as a class for expanded clones.

j_call: TRBJ2-2; d_call: NA; clone_size: NA; v_call: TRBV7-9; cdr3_aa: CASSPSTTGELFF; cdr3_nt: TGTGCCAGCAGCCCAAGTACTACCGGGGAGCTGTTTTTT
j_call: TRBJ2-5; d_call: NA; clone_size: NA; v_call: TRBV3-1/TRBV3-2; cdr3_aa: CASSQDHSGSETQYF; cdr3_nt: TGTGCCAGCAGCCAAGATCATTCGGGATCGGAGACCCAGTACTTC
j_call: TRBJ1-2; d_call: NA; clone_size: NA; v_call: TRBV14; cdr3_aa: CASSDSLYGYTF; cdr3_nt: TGTGCCAGCAGCGACAGCCTTTATGGCTACACCTTC
j_call: TRBJ2-7; d_call: NA; clone_size: NA; v_call: TRBV18; cdr3_aa: CASTDLGGYEQYF; cdr3_nt: TGTGCCAGCACCGATTTAGGCGGGTACGAGCAGTACTTC
j_call: TRBJ2-2; d_call: TRBD2; clone_size: NA; v_call: TRBV24-1; cdr3_aa: CATSDSIAGVTGELFF; cdr3_nt: TGTGCCACCAGTGATTCCATAGCGGGAGTTACCGGGGAGCTGTTTTTT
j_call: TRBJ2-1; d_call: NA; clone_size: NA; v_call: TRBV9; cdr3_aa: CASSVWGDADNEQFF; cdr3_nt: TGTGCCAGCAGCGTATGGGGAGACGCAGACAATGAGCAGTTCTTC
j_call: TRBJ1-3; d_call: TRBD1; clone_size: NA; v_call: TRBV19; cdr3_aa: CASSTTGGTTSGNTIYF; cdr3_nt: TGTGCCAGTAGTACGACAGGGGGGACGACCTCTGGAAACACCATATATTTT
j_call: TRBJ1-1; d_call: NA; clone_size: NA; v_call: TRBV28; cdr3_aa: CASSLPGSNTEAFF; cdr3_nt: TGTGCCAGCAGTTTACCGGGGTCAAACACTGAAGCTTTCTTT
j_call: TRBJ2-1; d_call: NA; clone_size: NA; v_call: TRBV6-5; cdr3_aa: CASTETRVGEQFF; cdr3_nt: TGTGCCAGCACCGAAACTAGAGTCGGTGAGCAGTTCTTC
j_call: TRBJ2-7; d_call: NA; clone_size: NA; v_call: TRBV5-1; cdr3_aa: CASSPDNPYEQYF; cdr3_nt: TGCGCCAGCAGCCCGGACAATCCCTACGAGCAGTACTTC
j_call: TRBJ1-5; d_call: NA; clone_size: once; v_call: TRBV10-3; cdr3_aa: CAISESGGENQPQHF; cdr3_nt: TGTGCCATCAGTGAGTCGGGGGGGGAAAATCAGCCCCAGCATTTT
j_call: TRBJ2-7; d_call: TRBD2; clone_size: NA; v_call: TRBV2; cdr3_aa: CASSVTSGGTYEQYF; cdr3_nt: TGTGCCAGCAGTGTCACTAGCGGGGGAACCTACGAGCAGTACTTC
j_call: TRBJ1-6; d_call: NA; clone_size: NA; v_call: TRBV28; cdr3_aa: CASGARGGNSPLHF; cdr3_nt: TGTGCCAGCGGCGCCAGGGGTGGTAATTCACCCCTCCACTTT
j_call: TRBJ1-2; d_call: TRBD1; clone_size: NA; v_call: TRBV28; cdr3_aa: CASSLGGDRDYGYTF; cdr3_nt: TGTGCCAGCAGTTTAGGAGGAGACAGGGACTATGGCTACACCTTC